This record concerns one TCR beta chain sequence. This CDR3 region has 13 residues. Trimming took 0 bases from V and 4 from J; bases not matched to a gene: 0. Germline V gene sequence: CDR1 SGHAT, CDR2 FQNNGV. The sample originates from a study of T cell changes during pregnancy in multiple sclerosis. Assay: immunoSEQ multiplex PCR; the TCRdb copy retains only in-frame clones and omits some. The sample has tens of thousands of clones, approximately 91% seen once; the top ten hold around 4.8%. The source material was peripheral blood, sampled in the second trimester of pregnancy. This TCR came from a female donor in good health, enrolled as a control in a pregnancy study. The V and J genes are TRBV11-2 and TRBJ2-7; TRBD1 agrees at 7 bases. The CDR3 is CASSLDRGYEQYF. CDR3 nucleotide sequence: TGTGCCAGCAGCTTAGACAGGGGGTACGAGCAGTACTTC.